This paragraph reports one TCR beta chain. Its binding antigen is unknown. No much larger clonotype is one base removed from it; base qualities were not supplied. Trimming removed 4 bases from V and 2 bases from J, leaving 19 bases between the germline ends. From the germline V gene, CDR1 is SGHVT and CDR2 is SQSDAQ. The CDR3 contains 17 residues, cysteine and phenylalanine counted. The entry retains the CDR3 DNA only, 51 bases that are in frame from base 1. The approximately 41 donors, aged about 6 to 95 years, were systemically healthy Caucasian individuals from Russia. Roughly 10 milliliters of peripheral blood were drawn from each donor into EDTA-treated Vacutainer tubes. PBMCs were isolated by Ficoll-Paque density-gradient centrifugation, with at least 6.5 million obtained per sample. Total RNA was extracted from PBMCs with Trizol reagent, with at least 6 micrograms obtained per sample. Naive CD45RAhigh/CD27high T cell percentages were measured by flow cytometry on a PBMC aliquot from every donor.

The library was made by 5' RACE. Sequencing used an Illumina HiSeq 2500. The second PCR ran for roughly 7 to 11 cycles and used a J-beta primer mix along with a sample-barcoded 5' primer. A template-switch 5' adaptor carrying 12 random nucleotides introduced a unique molecular identifier onto each TCR beta cDNA molecule. Each sample yielded at least 2.5 million CDR3-containing paired-end reads. All of the RNA was converted into first-strand cDNA using the Mint cDNA synthesis kit, with a TRBC-specific oligonucleotide serving as the primer. After uracil-DNA glycosylase treatment, a first 18-cycle PCR used universal primers M1SS and BC2_uni_R on all cDNA. The paper's data handling went like this. Each sample was normalized by randomly selecting 1 million high-quality reads, each carrying a distinct molecular identifier. Instead of being binned into consensus sequences, reads with shared molecular identifiers were discarded. MiTCR, set to a Q25 quality threshold and the strictest error-elimination algorithm, was used for CDR3 identification, clonotype clustering and error correction. A nonparametric unseen species model with Euler transformation was used to estimate lower-bound total TCR beta diversity. TCRdb reprocessing: public reads trimmed at Q25 with fastp, clones called with MiXCR, in-frame beta chains kept. Rows are combined by CDR3 protein, so each entry shows the most common genes and DNA. TCRdb, not the authors, supplied the V and J calls. The sample has some 730,000 distinct CDR3 sequences on record, 20% to 25% of them singletons. Of the sample, less than 25% falls within the top ten clones.

The record originates from a study of blood T cells in healthy people across ages (dated by TCRdb to the mid-2010s). For the study in its entirety: In model experiments, template switching captured about one uniquely barcoded TCR beta cDNA molecule for every two T cells. The study measured age-related changes in TCR beta repertoire diversity using deep sequencing normalized with unique cDNA molecular identifiers. Four age groups were formed from the donors: young (average approximately 15 years), middle-aged (around 39), aged (roughly 56) and long-lived (about 75). Donors of different ages were randomly distributed across sequencing lanes to avoid experimental bias. Two additional independent replicas of 1 million unique cDNA reads from the same blood draw were analyzed for two donors (one aged 18 to 30 and one aged 80 or older). The study at large found these results: As age increased, observed TCR beta diversity per million T cells dropped in a roughly linear way, and a significant reduction was already evident by age around 41. The percentage of naive T cells measured by flow cytometry correlated strongly with observed TCR beta diversity. Donor CMV infection status was unknown, potentially confounding age-related changes in expanded clonotypes. Estimates of total diversity based on one million sequenced T cells were regarded as lower bounds and as underestimates. Bulk unsorted PBMC profiling prevented conclusive comparison of naive and antigen-experienced compartments. Compared with the aged group, the long-lived group had more naive CD4+ T cells, fewer expanded clones and increased TCR diversity, a pattern suggesting age selection.

The sample taken for sequencing was blood. The rearranged chain carries TRBV7-4 and TRBJ2-3, and possibly TRBD2, on 7 matching bases. The source is a man aged 70-80 years in good health. The nucleotide sequence reads as follows: TGTGCCAGCAGCTCAAGAAACCGGGGGGACACCACAGATACGCAGTATTTT. It is translated as CASSSRNRGDTTDTQYF.